This TCR beta chain was identified in a study of T-cell memory formation after mild COVID-19. V shed 4 bases, J shed 6 bases, and the junction held 10 bases outside the gene matches. CDR3 length equals 16 residues. Germline V gene lookup returns CDR1 SGHTS and CDR2 YDEGEE. One entry per CDR3 protein results from TCRdb running MiXCR on the 5' RACE reads. The table records about 560,000 distinct CDR3 sequences, more than 15% of them present only once. The genes are TRBV5-8 and TRBJ1-4, with TRBD1 matching over 9 bases. This clonotype originated in an adult woman who had mild COVID-19 (a few samples of this study predate the infection). Cell type and time point are not known. Sequenced sample: PBMCs or a T cell subset sorted from them (not recorded which). The CDR3 bases are TGTGCCAGCAGCCGAGCGACCGGGACAGGGTATGAAAAACTGTTTTTT. Amino acids: CASSRATGTGYEKLFF.